The rows below give T cell receptor beta chains drawn from one sample of a study of response to subunit inactivated influenza vaccine. Via MiXCR, TCRdb re-called the RT-PCR reads, giving one row per CDR3 protein. The sample shows about 540,000 distinct CDR3 sequences, 20% to 25% of them seen only once. A further study also used this sample, focusing on T cells expressing NK-cell markers.

Sequenced material: CD4+ T cells sorted from PBMCs, taken 11 to 12 days after vaccination. Receptors originate from a man aged 50 to 59 who received an inactivated influenza vaccine. Both conserved end residues are part of each CDR3. D genes are given only for firm matches. A clone size is listed for some rows: how often the clone was seen (once, few, many), or a class if it is expanded.

TRBJ2-1 | TRBV6-5 | NA | NA | CASQTGKQQFF | TGTGCCAGCCAAACTGGCAAGCAGCAGTTCTTC
TRBJ1-1 | TRBV6-1 | NA | NA | CASTRPGVTEAFF | TGTGCCAGCACCCGCCCCGGGGTCACTGAAGCTTTCTTT
TRBJ2-2 | TRBV20-1 | few | TRBD1 | CSARDLGQGFRQLFF | TGCAGTGCTAGAGATTTGGGACAGGGTTTCAGGCAGCTGTTTTTT
TRBJ1-6 | TRBV12-3/TRBV12-4 | few | NA | CASGHQSALHF | TGTGCCAGCGGGCACCAATCCGCCCTCCACTTT
TRBJ2-7 | TRBV28 | NA | NA | CASSFELTSYEQYF | TGTGCCAGCAGTTTTGAACTGACCTCCTACGAGCAGTACTTC
TRBJ2-1 | TRBV20-1 | few | NA | CSANRSPRLNEQFF | TGCAGTGCTAACCGGTCGCCTAGGCTTAATGAGCAGTTCTTC
TRBJ2-1 | TRBV27 | few | NA | CASSFRANLGYNEQFF | TGTGCCAGCAGTTTCAGGGCAAACCTTGGATACAATGAGCAGTTCTTC
TRBJ2-7 | TRBV29-1 | few | TRBD1 | CSVAGTGSGPYEQYF | TGCAGCGTTGCCGGGACAGGGTCCGGCCCCTACGAGCAGTACTTC
TRBJ2-3 | TRBV3-1 | NA | TRBD2 | CASSQVTSGNTDTQYF | TGTGCCAGCAGCCAAGTTACTAGCGGGAACACAGATACGCAGTATTTT
TRBJ2-2 | TRBV18 | few | NA | CASSPLSQPPTGELFF | TGTGCCAGCTCACCACTCAGTCAGCCTCCGACCGGGGAGCTGTTTTTT
TRBJ1-4 | TRBV28 | few | TRBD1 | CASVWAGTVTEKLFF | TGTGCCAGCGTTTGGGCCGGGACAGTGACGGAAAAACTGTTTTTT
TRBJ2-1 | TRBV7-2 | NA | NA | CASSLGVLSLEQFF | TGTGCCAGCAGCTTAGGAGTACTCAGTTTGGAGCAGTTCTTC
TRBJ1-1 | TRBV7-8 | NA | TRBD1 | CASSFVTGFNTEAFF | TGTGCCAGCAGTTTCGTGACAGGGTTTAACACTGAAGCTTTCTTT
TRBJ1-1 | TRBV6-5 | NA | NA | CAKGGVETEAFF | TGTGCCAAAGGGGGGGTCGAGACTGAAGCTTTCTTT
TRBJ2-2 | TRBV7-2 | NA | TRBD2 | CASSLSGRTAGELFF | TGTGCCAGCAGCCTTAGCGGGAGGACGGCCGGGGAGCTGTTTTTT